These 25 T cell receptor beta chains originate from one sample sequenced in a study of blood T cells in healthy people across ages. For the second PCR, which ran for about 7 to 12 cycles, a sample-barcoded 5' primer and a J-beta primer mix were used. TCRdb redid the calling of the 5' RACE reads with MiXCR, one entry per CDR3 protein. The table has about 1.1 million distinct CDR3 sequences, 30% to 40% seen once; the top ten hold about 12%. The sample was blood. Receptors originate from a man between 18 and 35 years old in good health.

The chain is built from TRBV7-6 and TRBJ1-5, with D possibly being TRBD1 (5 bases). With 5 bases removed from V and 3 bases from J, the gap between germline ends came to 11 bases. The CDR3 is 14 residues long. The germline V gene encodes CDR1 SGHVS and CDR2 FNYEAQ. The CDR3 here is CASSPQGFNQPQHF. The CDR3 DNA reads TGTGCCAGCAGCCCCCAGGGTTTCAATCAGCCCCAGCATTTT. Combining the CDR3 with reference TRBV7-6 and TRBJ1-5 gives the whole variable domain GAGVSQSPRYKVTKRGQDVALRCDPISGHVSLYWYRQALGQGPEFLTYFNYEAQQDKSGLPNDRFSAERPEGSISTLTIQRTEQRDSAMYRCASSPQGFNQPQHFGDGTRLSIL.

With regard to this clonotype: At one end the junction does not follow the germline gene, possibly because of a read error. V gene TRBV10-3 combines with J gene TRBJ2-6; D may match TRBD1 or TRBD2 (5 bases each). The CDR3 loop spans 15 amino acids. CDR1 and CDR2 (germline): ENHRY, SYGVKD. The CDR3 is CAIEGRRSGASVLTF. The CDR3 DNA reads TGTGCCATCGAGGGCAGACGCTCTGGGGCCAGCGTCCTGACTTTC.

The chain carries TRBV21-1 and TRBJ2-4; the table gives TRBD1 as D, unverified against the DNA. TRBV21-1 is marked as a pseudogene. There are 18 residues in the CDR3. The CDR3 reads CASSRSNRAGLAKNIQYF. The CDR3 bases are TGTGCCAGCAGCAGAAGTAACAGGGCTGGACTAGCCAAAAACATTCAGTACTTC.

A few counts support this clonotype. The chain recombines TRBV6-2 or TRBV6-3 with TRBJ2-3; tentative D call: TRBD2 (6 bases). The CDR3 is made up of 17 amino acids. Germline V gene sequence: CDR1 MNHEY, CDR2 SVGEGT. Trimming took 7 bases from V and 5 from J, leaving 25 bases between them. DNA of the CDR3: TGTGCCAGCACCGCCGTGTTGCGACTAGTCTTTAAAGATACGCAGTATTTT. It codes for CASTAVLRLVFKDTQYF.

The chain employs TRBV20-1 and TRBJ2-5; D possibly corresponds to TRBD2 (6 bases). The V end was cut by 3 bases, the J end by 11 bases, with 25 bases between. The CDR3 contains 15 residues. Germline CDR1 DFQATT, CDR2 SNEGSKA (reference sequence). The CDR3 DNA is TGCAGTGCTAGGTTGTCGGCGGGGTGGGGCAATGAGCAGTACTTC. Translation: CSARLSAGWGNEQYF.

J is TRBJ1-2 and V is TRBV4-1; no clear D gene. Germline V gene sequence: CDR1 MGHRA, CDR2 YSYEKL. This CDR3 region has 15 residues. The ends were cut back, 4 bases at V and 0 bases at J, with 12 bases in the middle. The CDR3 region has the DNA TGCGCCAGCAGCCCCTCGACGGTCACTAACTATGGCTACACCTTC. It translates to CASSPSTVTNYGYTF.

This chain uses TRBV12-3 or TRBV12-4 with TRBJ2-1; 9 nucleotides match TRBD2. Trimming took 7 bases from V and 5 from J; bases not matched to a gene: 6. The CDR3 spans 14 residues. CDR3 region: CASTVTSGDNEQFF. The CDR3 bases are TGTGCCAGCACTGTGACTAGCGGAGACAATGAGCAGTTCTTC.

This clonotype was seen a handful of times. This sequence joins TRBV4-2 and TRBJ2-3; weak D call: TRBD2 (7 bases). CDR3 length: 17 amino acids. Trimming removed 6 bases from V and 4 bases from J, with 23 bases in between. Looked up from germline, CDR1 is LGHNA and CDR2 is YNFKEQ. CDR3 DNA sequence: TGTGCCAGCAGAGATGGATTAGGGGGGGGTTTTGCAGATACGCAGTATTTT. It specifies CASRDGLGGGFADTQYF.

J is TRBJ1-1 and V is TRBV20-1; 10 nucleotides line up with TRBD1. CDR1 DFQATT and CDR2 SNEGSKA come from the germline V gene (reference sequence). This CDR3 is built from 16 residues. V shed 6 bases and J 5 bases; nucleotides not matched to a gene: 15. CDR3 in amino acids: CSAPGRDRGRRTEAFF. CDR3 in DNA: TGCAGTGCCCCGGGCCGGGACAGGGGACGAAGAACTGAAGCTTTCTTT.

The J gene is TRBJ1-2, the V gene TRBV12-3 or TRBV12-4; D gene ambiguous. Trimming removed 8 bases at V and 3 bases at J, with 7 bases between. This CDR3 is built from 11 residues. CDR3 sequence reads: CASASDYGYTF. In nucleotides, the CDR3 is TGTGCCAGCGCCTCGGACTATGGCTACACCTTC.

The V gene is TRBV6-5, the J gene TRBJ1-3; 7 bases fit TRBD1. Germline V gene sequence: CDR1 MNHEY, CDR2 SVGAGI. V shed 0 bases, J shed 0 bases, and the junction held 20 bases outside the gene matches. The CDR3 sequence is 22 residues long. The CDR3 sequence: CASSYSIRRTGPNTHSGNTIYF. The CDR3 coding sequence is TGTGCCAGCAGTTACTCGATACGCCGGACAGGACCTAATACTCACTCTGGAAACACCATATATTTT.

This clonotype has only a few counts. The CDR3 DNA is TGCAGCGTCTGGGGACAGGGATATGGGGGCGATAACTATGGCTACACCTTC. Translation: CSVWGQGYGGDNYGYTF. The V gene is TRBV29-1, the J gene TRBJ1-2, with 9 bases aligning to TRBD1. Losses at the gene ends were 6 bases for V and 1 base for J; bases not matched to a gene: 15. CDR1 and CDR2 from the germline V gene are SQVTM and ANQGSEA. The CDR3 is made up of 17 amino acids. Variable domain in full (rest from reference TRBV29-1 and TRBJ1-2): SAVISQKPSRDICQRGTSLTIQCQVDSQVTMMFWYRQQPGQSLTLIATANQGSEATYESGFVIDKFPISRPNLTFSTLTVSNMSPEDSSIYLCSVWGQGYGGDNYGYTFGSGTRLTVV.

This chain connects TRBV6-5 to TRBJ2-5, with 7 bases fitting TRBD1. CDR3 length equals 12 residues. The J segment lost 7 bases and the V segment lost 5 bases, leaving 4 bases of the junction unmatched. Germline values: CDR1 MNHEY, CDR2 SVGAGI. The CDR3 sequence is CASSVQGTTQYF. The CDR3 bases are TGTGCCAGCAGTGTACAGGGGACGACCCAGTACTTC.

The J gene is TRBJ2-7, the V gene TRBV13; D is ambiguous. This CDR3 is built from 15 residues. Germline V gene lookup returns CDR1 PRHDT and CDR2 FYEKMQ (reference sequence). V was clipped by 5 bases and J by 3 bases, with 17 bases between them. The CDR3, as DNA: TGTGCCAGCAGCCTAAGTATCCCAGAAGACTACGAGCAGTACTTC. Protein product: CASSLSIPEDYEQYF.

In this sample, this clonotype turned up a few times. The gene calls are TRBV28 and TRBJ1-1; D gene unclear. V was clipped by 6 bases and J by 11 bases, with 22 bases between them. Looked up from germline, CDR1 is MDHEN and CDR2 is SYDVKM. The CDR3 is made up of 14 amino acids. The CDR3 bases are TGTGCCAGCAGCACGGATCGGGAGGCTGCCGGGGCTTTCTTT. Its translation is CASSTDREAAGAFF.

V gene TRBV5-1 combines with J gene TRBJ2-3; a weak D match, TRBD1 (6 bases). The V gene lost 4 bases and the J gene lost 1 base, with 13 bases spanning the gap. This CDR3 has 15 amino acids. Germline V lookup: CDR1 SGHRS, CDR2 YFSETQ. DNA of the CDR3: TGCGCCAGCAGCCCTACAAGGACAGGCACAGATACGCAGTATTTT. Its protein product is CASSPTRTGTDTQYF. Variable domain in full (rest from reference TRBV5-1 and TRBJ2-3): KAGVTQTPRYLIKTRGQQVTLSCSPISGHRSVSWYQQTPGQGLQFLFEYFSETQRNKGNFPGRFSGRQFSNSRSEMNVSTLELGDSALYLCASSPTRTGTDTQYFGPGTRLTVL.

The V gene is TRBV12-3 or TRBV12-4, the J gene TRBJ2-5, with D perhaps matching TRBD2 (6 bases). The V and J ends lost 6 bases and 0 bases respectively, with 11 bases between them. This CDR3 spans 14 amino acids. CDR3 nucleotide sequence: TGTGCCAGCAGCCATGGGGACTACCAAGAGACCCAGTACTTC. Its protein product is CASSHGDYQETQYF.

This clonotype was seen many times. This sequence joins TRBV12-3 or TRBV12-4 and TRBJ1-2; the D is unclear. Trimming removed 6 bases at V and 8 bases at J, with 16 bases between. CDR3 length: 13 amino acids. CDR3 DNA sequence: TGTGCCAGCAGCTTTCACCCCTCCAGAGGCTACACCTTC. Amino acid sequence: CASSFHPSRGYTF.

The chain joins TRBV9 to TRBJ1-2; no firm D call. Germline V lookup: CDR1 SGDLS, CDR2 YYNGEE. This CDR3 region has 13 residues. The V end lost 0 bases, the J end lost 7 bases, and 10 bases lay between the germline ends. CDR3 protein: CASSVEAGGGYTF. The CDR3 nucleotides are TGTGCCAGCAGCGTAGAGGCAGGTGGTGGCTACACCTTC.

J is TRBJ2-5 and V is TRBV4-3, with 7 nucleotides matching TRBD1. CDR1 and CDR2 (germline): LGHNA, YSLEER. The J segment lost 4 bases and the V segment lost 5 bases, leaving 4 bases of the junction unmatched. CDR3 size: 13 residues. CDR3 loop: CASSGQVRETQYF. The CDR3 DNA sequence: TGCGCCAGCAGCGGACAGGTACGAGAGACCCAGTACTTC.

This clonotype appeared a few times. This chain connects TRBV28 to TRBJ2-7, with D possibly matching TRBD1 (6 bases). V lost 5 bases to trimming and J lost 3 bases, with 8 bases between them. Germline V gene sequence: CDR1 MDHEN, CDR2 SYDVKM. This CDR3 spans 12 amino acids. For the CDR3, the DNA is TGTGCCAGCAGTACAGGGTACTACGAGCAGTACTTC. This encodes CASSTGYYEQYF.

V gene TRBV2 combines with J gene TRBJ1-2; D remains ambiguous. The length of the CDR3 is 11 residues. V lost 2 bases and J 7 bases, leaving 5 bases between the germline ends. CDR1 and CDR2 (germline): SNHLY, FYNNEI. DNA for the CDR3: TGTGCCAGCAGTGAAATTCTTGGCTACACCTTC. Amino acids: CASSEILGYTF. The whole variable domain, filled in from reference TRBV2 and TRBJ1-2, reads EPEVTQTPSHQVTQMGQEVILRCVPISNHLYFYWYRQILGQKVEFLVSFYNNEISEKSEIFDDQFSVERPDGSNFTLKIRSTKLEDSAMYFCASSEILGYTFGSGTRLTVV.

The J gene is TRBJ2-5, the V gene TRBV6-2 or TRBV6-3; no clear D gene. This CDR3 has 14 residues. V lost 6 bases to trimming and J lost 2 bases, with 13 bases between them. The germline gives CDR1 MNHEY, CDR2 SVGEGT. The DNA of the CDR3 is TGTGCCAGCAGCGGCAGTGAAGCTCAAGAGACCCAGTACTTC. Encoded protein: CASSGSEAQETQYF.

This clonotype was detected a few times. The rearrangement links TRBV7-2 to TRBJ2-7, with TRBD1 matching 9 bases. Trimming cost V 5 bases and J 0 bases; bases outside gene matches: 11. In germline, CDR1 is SGHTA, CDR2 FQGNSA. The CDR3 consists of 17 residues. Here the CDR3 reads CASSPFRQGVYSYEQYF. CDR3 sequence (DNA): TGTGCCAGCAGCCCATTCCGACAGGGGGTTTACTCCTACGAGCAGTACTTC. The variable domain in full, completed from reference TRBV7-2 and TRBJ2-7, reads GAGVSQSPSNKVTEKGKDVELRCDPISGHTALYWYRQSLGQGLEFLIYFQGNSAPDKSGLPSDRFSAERTGGSVSTLTIQRTQQEDSAVYLCASSPFRQGVYSYEQYFGPGTRLTVT.

The genes are TRBV11-1 and TRBJ1-1; D unclear. Trimming removed 5 bases from V and 0 bases from J, with 10 bases in between. The CDR3 loop spans 14 amino acids. The germline CDR1 and CDR2 sequences are SGHAT and FQDESV (reference sequence). The chain's CDR3 is CASSGRRLNTEAFF. DNA for the CDR3: TGTGCCAGCAGCGGGAGACGGCTGAACACTGAAGCTTTCTTT.